One sample yielded the 21 T cell receptor beta chains listed below, sequenced in a study of graft-versus-host responses after intestinal transplantation. Their antigens are not known. Only in-frame clones appear in the TCRdb table, and some are missing; sequencing was by immunoSEQ multiplex PCR. The sample contains approximately 76,000 clones, about 80% of which appear only once. The sample consisted of unstimulated CD4+ T cells sorted from spleen or lymph node cells, taken before transplant. Receptor source: a human donor who was the organ donor for an intestinal transplant.

V is TRBV9 and J is TRBJ1-3, with 8 nucleotides matching TRBD1. Germline trimming cut 5 bases from V and 4 bases from J; bases unmatched to any gene: 8. The CDR3 covers 15 residues. Germline CDR1 SGDLS, CDR2 YYNGEE. CDR3 loop: CASSRIQGDGNTIYF. CDR3 DNA: TGTGCCAGCAGTCGGATACAGGGGGACGGAAACACCATATATTTT.

The gene calls are TRBV2 and TRBJ1-2, with a weak D call TRBD1 (5 bases). Per the germline V gene, CDR1 is SNHLY and CDR2 is FYNNEI. CDR3 length: 14 amino acids. The V end was cut by 2 bases, the J end by 3 bases, with 10 bases between. CDR3 amino acids: CASSEQGIHYGYTF. The CDR3 nucleotides read TGTGCCAGCAGTGAACAGGGAATCCACTATGGCTACACCTTC.

The chain links TRBV2 to TRBJ2-7, with D tentatively TRBD1 (5 bases). The CDR3 spans 12 residues. Germline V CDR1 and CDR2: SNHLY, FYNNEI. V lost 4 bases, J lost 3 bases, and 7 bases lay in between. Written as DNA, the CDR3 is TGTGCCAGCAGTGGGGGCCGCTACGAGCAGTACGTC. As protein: CASSGGRYEQYV.

This sequence joins TRBV2 and TRBJ2-5, with TRBD2 matching 8 bases. CDR3 size: 15 residues. Germline lookup yields CDR1 SNHLY and CDR2 FYNNEI. Trimming took 5 bases from V and 4 from J; bases not matched to a gene: 9. DNA for the CDR3: TGTGCCAGCAGTTCCTCGGGGGGGGGCCTAGAGACCCAGTACTTC. Translation gives CASSSSGGGLETQYF.

This chain uses TRBV6-6 with TRBJ1-5; D possibly corresponds to TRBD1 (5 bases). The V end was cut by 5 bases, the J end by 0 bases, with 14 bases between. CDR1 and CDR2 (germline): MNHNY, SVGAGI (reference sequence). The CDR3 extends over 16 amino acids. The CDR3 loop is CASSRPTGDSNQPQHF. DNA for the CDR3: TGTGCCAGCAGTCGCCCCACAGGTGATAGCAATCAGCCCCAGCATTTT.

The chain has TRBV18 and TRBJ1-2; TRBD1 matches 8 bases. V trimming: 5 bases; J trimming: 0 bases; junction bases outside the gene matches: 2. CDR1 KGHSH and CDR2 LQKENI come from the germline V gene. CDR3 length equals 14 residues. CDR3 sequence (DNA): TGTGCCAGCTCAAGACAGGGGTCTAACTATGGCTACACCTTC. It translates to CASSRQGSNYGYTF. The full variable domain, in which reference TRBV18 and TRBJ1-2 provide the parts outside the CDR3, is NAGVMQNPRHLVRRRGQEARLRCSPMKGHSHVYWYRQLPEEGLKFMVYLQKENIIDESGMPKERFSAEFPKEGPSILRIQQVVRGDSAAYFCASSRQGSNYGYTFGSGTRLTVV.

V gene TRBV7-9 combines with J gene TRBJ1-3; TRBD1 is a possible D gene (5 bases). The V end lost 2 bases, the J end lost 8 bases, and 13 bases lay between the germline ends. This CDR3 is 14 amino acids long. CDR1 and CDR2 from the germline V gene are SEHNR and FQNEAQ (reference sequence). Here the CDR3 DNA reads TGTGCCAGCAGCTTAAGGGGCGCTGGGGACACCATATATTTT. Translating it yields CASSLRGAGDTIYF.

The rearrangement joins TRBV5-1 to TRBJ1-2; 8 nucleotides line up with TRBD1. Germline V lookup: CDR1 SGHRS, CDR2 YFSETQ. The J segment lost 5 bases and the V segment lost 4 bases, leaving 4 bases of the junction unmatched. The CDR3 covers 13 residues. The CDR3 DNA reads as TGCGCCAGCAGCCCAAACAGGGGGTATGGCTACACCTTC. As protein: CASSPNRGYGYTF.

This chain uses TRBV5-1 with TRBJ2-1, with D maybe TRBD1 (5 bases). Between the trimmed V and J ends, which lost 3 bases and 1 base, there was a span of 11 bases. This CDR3 region has 15 residues. CDR1 SGHRS and CDR2 YFSETQ come from the germline V gene. This chain's CDR3 is CASSSTGSSYNEQFF. The CDR3 DNA reads TGCGCCAGCAGCTCCACAGGCAGTTCCTACAATGAGCAGTTCTTC.

The V gene is TRBV7-9, the J gene TRBJ1-6, with 8 positions matching TRBD1. V lost 5 bases to trimming and J lost 3 bases; unmatched junction nucleotides: 9. This CDR3 spans 17 amino acids. Germline V gives CDR1 SEHNR, CDR2 FQNEAQ (reference sequence). This CDR3 is CASSQPTGQGYNSPLHF. The DNA for the CDR3 is TGTGCCAGCAGCCAACCCACTGGACAGGGCTATAATTCACCCCTCCACTTT.

This rearrangement joins TRBV30 to TRBJ1-1, with 8 positions matching TRBD1. The junction had 10 bases not matched to a gene; V was cut back by 5 bases and J by 5 bases. The CDR3 is 14 amino acids. Germline CDR1 GTSNPN, CDR2 SVGIG (reference sequence). The CDR3 region is CAWGTGGLRTEAFF. The CDR3 DNA sequence: TGTGCCTGGGGAACAGGGGGATTACGGACTGAAGCTTTCTTT.

This clone has only one observation. This same CDR3 is encoded by further DNA sequences in the sample. The chain is built from TRBV7-9 and TRBJ1-1; D may be TRBD1 (5 bases). Germline V gene sequence: CDR1 SEHNR, CDR2 FQNEAQ (reference sequence). This CDR3 region has 14 residues. The V end lost 3 bases, the J end lost 0 bases, and 8 bases lay between the germline ends. CDR3 in amino acids: CASSFSGMNTEAFF. As DNA, the CDR3 is TGTGCCAGCAGCTTTTCAGGGATGAACACTGAAGCTTTCTTT.

CDR3 coding DNA: TGTGCCAGCTCACCAAGCGTCATGGACAATGAGCAGTTCTTC. It translates to CASSPSVMDNEQFF. The chain uses TRBV18 and TRBJ2-1, with D uncertain. This CDR3 region has 14 residues. Germline CDR1 KGHSH, CDR2 LQKENI. Trimming removed 2 bases at V and 5 bases at J, with 10 bases between.

This rearrangement joins TRBV19 to TRBJ1-6; D perhaps matches TRBD1 (5 bases). Trimming shortened V by 3 bases and J by 9 bases, and 15 bases separated the two germline ends. The CDR3 covers 15 residues. The germline gives CDR1 LNHDA, CDR2 SQIVND (reference sequence). The CDR3 sequence is CASSIQEGRVSPLHF. The CDR3 bases are TGTGCCAGTAGTATTCAGGAGGGGAGGGTTTCACCCCTCCACTTT.

The V and J genes are TRBV29-1 and TRBJ2-1, with 9 bases that match TRBD2. J was trimmed by 8 bases and V by 4 bases; bases with no gene match: 6. Looked up from germline, CDR1 is SQVTM and CDR2 is ANQGSEA. CDR3 length: 13 amino acids. CDR3 protein: CSVGLAGFDEQFF. The CDR3 DNA is TGCAGCGTTGGTCTAGCGGGGTTTGATGAGCAGTTCTTC.

The chain is built from TRBV5-1 and TRBJ1-2; D is possibly TRBD1 (5 bases). CDR3 length: 13 residues. Germline V gene sequence: CDR1 SGHRS, CDR2 YFSETQ. Trimming stripped 3 bases from V and 1 base from J, with 7 bases between. The CDR3 DNA reads as TGCGCCAGCAGCTCGGACAATAACTATGGCTACACCTTC. It codes for CASSSDNNYGYTF. The complete variable domain, with remaining parts taken from reference TRBV5-1 and TRBJ1-2, reads KAGVTQTPRYLIKTRGQQVTLSCSPISGHRSVSWYQQTPGQGLQFLFEYFSETQRNKGNFPGRFSGRQFSNSRSEMNVSTLELGDSALYLCASSSDNNYGYTFGSGTRLTVV.

The rearrangement links TRBV19 to TRBJ1-5; D is unclear. This CDR3 region has 13 residues. Trimming cost V 2 bases and J 5 bases, with 7 bases left between them. Germline lookup yields CDR1 LNHDA and CDR2 SQIVND (reference sequence). The CDR3 protein is CASSILRDQPQHF. The CDR3 DNA reads TGTGCCAGTAGTATATTGAGAGATCAGCCCCAGCATTTT.

V gene TRBV7-9 combines with J gene TRBJ2-6; D gene unclear. From germline, CDR1 is SEHNR and CDR2 FQNEAQ (reference sequence). CDR3 length: 17 amino acids. The V end lost 5 bases, the J end lost 0 bases, and 14 bases lay between the germline ends. The CDR3 nucleotides are TGTGCCAGCAGCCCTGATACTGTGAACTCTGGGGCCAACGTCCTGACTTTC. Translation gives CASSPDTVNSGANVLTF.

This rearrangement joins TRBV5-1 to TRBJ2-2; D remains unclear. CDR1 and CDR2 from the germline V gene are SGHRS and YFSETQ. The length of the CDR3 is 13 residues. The germline V and J ends were trimmed by 4 bases and 2 bases, with 6 bases remaining between them. Here the CDR3 reads CASSPRNTGELFF. The CDR3 DNA follows: TGCGCCAGCAGCCCGAGAAACACCGGGGAGCTGTTTTTT.

This sequence joins TRBV4-2 and TRBJ1-5; D unresolved. CDR3 length equals 20 residues. With 4 bases removed from V and 0 bases from J, the gap between germline ends came to 25 bases. Germline V gives CDR1 LGHNA, CDR2 YNFKEQ. The CDR3: CASSRDEGGPMSHSNQPQHF. CDR3 DNA: TGTGCCAGCAGCCGAGACGAAGGCGGGCCCATGTCCCATAGCAATCAGCCCCAGCATTTT.

The chain employs TRBV19 and TRBJ1-5, with D possibly matching TRBD1 (5 bases). Per germline, CDR1 LNHDA and CDR2 SQIVND (reference sequence). CDR3 size: 16 residues. The V end was cut by 3 bases, the J end by 6 bases, with 18 bases between. This chain's CDR3 is CASSISGTFSGQPQHF. The CDR3, as DNA: TGTGCCAGTAGTATCAGCGGGACCTTTAGCGGTCAGCCCCAGCATTTT.